The 2 T cell receptor beta chains below all came from one sample that was sequenced in a study of T cell repertoires in cytomegalovirus infection. TCRdb redid the calling of the reads with MiXCR, one entry per CDR3 protein. This sample carries roughly 920,000 distinct CDR3 sequences, about a third of them seen once, and the ten largest clones take around an eighth. For these TCRs, the target antigens are not known. Here the sequenced sample was cultured CD8+ T cells from PBMCs, taken from culture after CMV antigen stimulation. These TCRs come from a human donor in good health (CMV status not recorded). Some clones in this sample may be carry-over from other donors' samples.

This clonotype was observed at least ten times. The chain joins TRBV15 to TRBJ1-5; maybe TRBD1 (5 bases). This CDR3 has 14 amino acids. CDR1 and CDR2 from the germline V gene are LNHNV and YYDKDF (reference sequence). Trimming removed 5 bases from V and 4 bases from J, with 12 bases in between. In nucleotides, the CDR3 is TGTGCCACCAGCGGCAAGTCAGGGAATCAGCCCCAGCATTTT. As protein: CATSGKSGNQPQHF.

This chain joins TRBV15 and TRBJ1-6; perhaps TRBD1 as D (5 bases). Germline V gene lookup returns CDR1 LNHNV and CDR2 YYDKDF (reference sequence). This CDR3 is 16 amino acids long. Trimming shortened V by 0 bases and J by 2 bases, and 8 bases separated the two germline ends. Here the CDR3 DNA reads TGTGCCACCAGCAGAGACCGGGACCCCTATAATTCACCCCTCCACTTT. Translating it yields CATSRDRDPYNSPLHF.